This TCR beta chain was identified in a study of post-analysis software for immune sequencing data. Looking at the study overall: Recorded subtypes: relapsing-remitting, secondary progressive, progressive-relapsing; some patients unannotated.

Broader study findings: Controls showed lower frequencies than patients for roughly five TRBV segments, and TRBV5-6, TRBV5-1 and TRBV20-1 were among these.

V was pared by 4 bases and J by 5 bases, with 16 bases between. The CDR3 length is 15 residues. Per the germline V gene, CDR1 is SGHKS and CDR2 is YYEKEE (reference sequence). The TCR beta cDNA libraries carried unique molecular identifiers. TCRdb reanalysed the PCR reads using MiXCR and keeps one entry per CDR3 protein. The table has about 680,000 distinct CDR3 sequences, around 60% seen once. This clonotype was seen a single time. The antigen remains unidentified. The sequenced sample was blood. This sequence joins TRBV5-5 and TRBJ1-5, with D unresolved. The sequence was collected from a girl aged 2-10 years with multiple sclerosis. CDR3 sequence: CASSTRSNRDQPQHF. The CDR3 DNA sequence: TGTGCCAGCAGCACCCGGTCGAATAGAGATCAGCCCCAGCATTTT. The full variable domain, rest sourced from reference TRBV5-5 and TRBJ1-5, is DAGVTQSPTHLIKTRGQQVTLRCSPISGHKSVSWYQQVLGQGPQFIFQYYEKEERGRGNFPDRFSARQFPNYSSELNVNALLLGDSALYLCASSTRSNRDQPQHFGDGTRLSIL.